The rows below give T cell receptor beta chains drawn from one sample of a study of T cell repertoires in cytomegalovirus infection. TCRdb re-derived calls from the reads in MiXCR, one entry per CDR3 protein. The sample lists about 400,000 distinct CDR3 sequences; roughly 20% were seen once. The sequenced sample consisted of PBMCs. The receptors shown here come from a human donor in good health (CMV status not recorded). Some clones in this sample may be carry-over from other donors' samples. CDR3s include the opening cysteine and the closing phenylalanine or tryptophan. D genes are given only for firm matches. Not every row has a clone size; where given, it reads once, few, many or a size class.

D	size	V	J	DNA	CDR3
-	many	TRBV7-2	TRBJ1-3	TGTGCCAGCAGCTTACGGGGCGGGATCTCTGGAAACACCATATATTTT	CASSLRGGISGNTIYF
-	few	TRBV4-2	TRBJ1-5	TGTGCCAGCAGTCAGGACAGCCTCAATCAGCCCCAGCATTTT	CASSQDSLNQPQHF
-	-	TRBV20-1	TRBJ1-2	TGCAGTGCCACAGACTCTTTTGGTGGGGGCTACACCTTC	CSATDSFGGGYTF
TRBD2	-	TRBV7-2	TRBJ2-7	TGTGCCAGCAGCTTGACTAGCGGGAGTGCCTACGAGCAGTACTTC	CASSLTSGSAYEQYF
-	-	TRBV6-8	TRBJ2-7	TGTGCCAGCAGTTACGTCTGGGTCGAGCAGTACTTC	CASSYVWVEQYF
TRBD2	many	TRBV12-3/TRBV12-4	TRBJ2-5	TGTGCCAGCAGTTTAGCGCGTTCGGCGGGAGGGCCCTCCCAAGAGACCCAGTACTTC	CASSLARSAGGPSQETQYF
-	-	TRBV20-1	TRBJ2-3	TGCAGTGCTAGTGAACGGGATTGGAGCACAGATACGCAGTATTTT	CSASERDWSTDTQYF
-	-	TRBV10-3	TRBJ2-4	TGTGCCATCAGTGAGGCGCAGGGAGGCAAAAACATTCAGTACTTC	CAISEAQGGKNIQYF
TRBD2	few	TRBV7-2	TRBJ2-1	TGTGCCAGCAGCTCCGGGGGACTAGCGGGTAATTTTCGGGATGAGCAGTTCTTC	CASSSGGLAGNFRDEQFF
-	many	TRBV11-2	TRBJ2-1	TGTGCCAGCAGCTTTTTTGCCTCGAGCTCCTACAATGAGCAGTTCTTC	CASSFFASSSYNEQFF
TRBD2	few	TRBV20-1	TRBJ2-5	TGCAGTGCTTGGACGGGGGGGACCCAGTACTTC	CSAWTGGTQYF
-	many	TRBV6-1	TRBJ2-3	TGTGCCAGCACCAGACAGGGCGGGAATACGCAGTATTTT	CASTRQGGNTQYF
-	many	TRBV7-6	TRBJ1-4	TGTGCCAGCAGCTTATTGGACAATAGTCGAAAACTGTTTTTT	CASSLLDNSRKLFF
-	-	TRBV7-8	TRBJ2-3	TGTGCCAGCAGCTTATCGTGGGGAGATTACACAGATACGCAGTATTTT	CASSLSWGDYTDTQYF
-	-	TRBV20-1	TRBJ2-5	TGCAGTGCTATCCTGGTCGGGGGCACATCTCAAGAGACCCAGTACTTC	CSAILVGGTSQETQYF
TRBD1	few	TRBV12-5	TRBJ2-7	TGTGCTAGTGGTTTAGGGCAGGGGGACGAGCAGTACTTC	CASGLGQGDEQYF
-	many	TRBV7-2	TRBJ1-2	TGTGCCAGCAGTTTTCAGTCACAGGCGCTCTTTAACTATGGCTACACCTTC	CASSFQSQALFNYGYTF
-	many	TRBV6-1	TRBJ2-7	TGTGCCAGCAGTAACCGGGACGGAGCCTACGAGCAGTACTTC	CASSNRDGAYEQYF
TRBD2	many	TRBV6-1	TRBJ2-3	TGTGCCAGCAGTGGATGGGCGGGAGGTGGCACAGATACGCAGTATTTT	CASSGWAGGGTDTQYF
-	many	TRBV7-2	TRBJ2-4	TGTGCCAGCAGCTCCACGGGGGCGTGGTTCGCCATTCAGTACTTC	CASSSTGAWFAIQYF
-	many	TRBV6-2/TRBV6-3	TRBJ1-2	TGTGCCAGCAGTCCATATCTCTATGGCTACACCTTC	CASSPYLYGYTF
-	-	TRBV20-1	TRBJ2-7	TGCAGTGCTAGAGTTGGGGGGTCGAAGGGCGAGCAGTACTTC	CSARVGGSKGEQYF
-	few	TRBV7-9	TRBJ2-7	TGTGCCAGCAGCTTAGGGTTAGCTTCCGAGCAGTACTTC	CASSLGLASEQYF
-	-	TRBV11-2	TRBJ2-1	TGTGCCAGCAGCCTATTTAGGTTGTCAGGGGGGTACAATGAGCAGTTCTTC	CASSLFRLSGGYNEQFF
-	many	TRBV7-2	TRBJ1-4	TGTGCCAGCAGCTCGGGGAGGGATGAAAAACTGTTTTTT	CASSSGRDEKLFF
-	few	TRBV12-3/TRBV12-4	TRBJ2-7	TGTGCCGTTTCAGGCAGGGGCTCCGAGCAGTACTTC	CAVSGRGSEQYF
TRBD1	many	TRBV7-8	TRBJ1-5	TGTGCCAGCAGCTTAGGGACAGGGGTTCAGGGTAATCAGCCCCAGCATTTT	CASSLGTGVQGNQPQHF
TRBD2	few	TRBV27	TRBJ2-3	TGTGCCAGCAGTTCGGGGCGACTAGCGGGGCCAGATACGCAGTATTTT	CASSSGRLAGPDTQYF
-	many	TRBV7-2	TRBJ2-3	TGTGCCAGCAGCTTTGACAGCTACACAGATACGCAGTATTTT	CASSFDSYTDTQYF
TRBD2	many	TRBV7-2	TRBJ2-6	TGTGCCAGCAGCCCGCCCATCCCGGGACTAGTCGTCTCTGGGGCCAACGTCCTGACTTTC	CASSPPIPGLVVSGANVLTF
-	-	TRBV27	TRBJ1-4	TGTGCCAGCAGTTTATCCCGTATGGGTGAAAAACTGTTTTTT	CASSLSRMGEKLFF
-	many	TRBV7-2	TRBJ2-5	TGTGCCAGCAGTACGACAGCCATGAGAGAGACCCAGTACTTC	CASSTTAMRETQYF
-	-	TRBV5-5	TRBJ1-4	TGTGCCAGCAGCCAGACGGGGGGGACTAATGAAAAACTGTTTTTT	CASSQTGGTNEKLFF
TRBD1	many	TRBV12-3/TRBV12-4	TRBJ2-5	TGTGCCAGCAGTCTAACGATAGGGCAGGGGGAGAACCAAGAGACCCAGTACTTC	CASSLTIGQGENQETQYF
-	many	TRBV11-2	TRBJ1-2	TGTGCCAGCAGCTTATCCCCTCTAGGTTACGGCTACACCTTC	CASSLSPLGYGYTF
-	many	TRBV7-2	TRBJ1-3	TGTGCCAGCGAGGAAGGTTCTGGAAACACCATATATTTT	CASEEGSGNTIYF
TRBD2	-	TRBV20-1	TRBJ2-7	TGCAGTGCTCCTCGAGCGGGAGGGCCTTCGTACGAGCAGTACTTC	CSAPRAGGPSYEQYF
-	many	TRBV7-6	TRBJ2-7	TGTGCCAGCAGCTTAGAAGGGGGGCCTTTCGAGCAGTACTTC	CASSLEGGPFEQYF
TRBD2	many	TRBV7-2	TRBJ2-5	TGTGCCAGCAGCTTAGATGGCGGGGGGGCCGGTGAGACCCAGTACTTC	CASSLDGGGAGETQYF
TRBD2	-	TRBV19	TRBJ2-1	TGTGCCAGTAGTGGACTTCGGCGGGAGGGCCCGCGGAATGAGCAGTTCTTC	CASSGLRREGPRNEQFF
TRBD2	-	TRBV2	TRBJ2-3	TGTGCCAGCAGAAAAGGGACTAGTCGGCTCACAGATACGCAGTATTTT	CASRKGTSRLTDTQYF
-	many	TRBV28	TRBJ2-5	TGTGCCAGCAGTCCCTCCATTGCGGGTTCCGAGACCCAGTACTTC	CASSPSIAGSETQYF